This TCR beta chain is drawn from a study of regulatory T cells in long-lasting Graves disease. Overall study results and limits: Possibly, too few samples lowered accuracy. TCR diversity was lower in persistent Graves' patients (versus newly diagnosed ones).

The CDR3 consists of 14 residues. The V end was cut by 3 bases, the J end by 2 bases, with 11 bases between. Germline CDR1 and CDR2: SEHNR and FQNEAQ (reference sequence). This clonotype was seen more than once but under ten times. Its antigen remains unidentified. With iRepertoire HTBI primers and Arm-PCR of CDR3 regions, TCR beta libraries were built. TCRdb redid the calling of the multiplex PCR reads with MiXCR, one entry per CDR3 protein. The sample consists of about 440,000 distinct CDR3 sequences, about 15% of them appearing once. Time point described: newly diagnosed GD, antithyroid drugs for less than 3 months. From PBMCs, RNA was extracted and then used to make the TCR library. This sample was also put to use in a study of T cells in Graves' hyperthyroidism and ophthalmopathy.

The sequences come from peripheral blood mononuclear cells (PBMCs), collected at new diagnosis, from a patient treated with antithyroid drugs. The chain joins TRBV7-9 to TRBJ2-7, with D tentatively TRBD2 (6 bases). This TCR came from a woman younger than 35 with Graves disease. The CDR3 loop reads CASSLERRAYEQYF. The CDR3 region has the DNA TGTGCCAGCAGCTTGGAGCGGAGGGCCTACGAGCAGTACTTC.